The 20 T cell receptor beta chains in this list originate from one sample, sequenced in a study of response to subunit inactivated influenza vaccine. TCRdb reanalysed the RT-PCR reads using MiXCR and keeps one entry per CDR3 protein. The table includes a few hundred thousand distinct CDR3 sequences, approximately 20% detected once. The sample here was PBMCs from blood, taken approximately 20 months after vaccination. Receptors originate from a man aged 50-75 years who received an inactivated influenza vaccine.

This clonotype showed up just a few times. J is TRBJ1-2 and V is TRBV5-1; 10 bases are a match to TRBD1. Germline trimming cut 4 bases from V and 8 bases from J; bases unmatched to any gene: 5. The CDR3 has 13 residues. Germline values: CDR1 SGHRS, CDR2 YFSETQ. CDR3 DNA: TGCGCCAGCAGCAATGGACAGGGGGGCGGCTACACCTTC. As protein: CASSNGQGGGYTF.

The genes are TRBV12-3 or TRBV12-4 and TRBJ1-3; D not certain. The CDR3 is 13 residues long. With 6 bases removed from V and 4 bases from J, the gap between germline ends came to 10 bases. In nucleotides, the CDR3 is TGTGCCAGCAGGTCGGGGTCGGGAAACACCATATATTTT. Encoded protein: CASRSGSGNTIYF.

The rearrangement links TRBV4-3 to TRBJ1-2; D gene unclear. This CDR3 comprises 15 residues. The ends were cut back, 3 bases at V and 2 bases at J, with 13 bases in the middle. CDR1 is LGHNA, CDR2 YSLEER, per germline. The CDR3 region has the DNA TGCGCCAGCAGCCATGTCCGCGAGGCCAACTATGGCTACACCTTC. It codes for CASSHVREANYGYTF.

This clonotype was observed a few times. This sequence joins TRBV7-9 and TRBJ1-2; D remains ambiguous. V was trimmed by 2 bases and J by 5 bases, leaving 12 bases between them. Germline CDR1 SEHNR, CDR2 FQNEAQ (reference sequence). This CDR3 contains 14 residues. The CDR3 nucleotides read TGTGCCAGCAGCTTAATGGCCAGGCGTTATGGCTACACCTTC. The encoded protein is CASSLMARRYGYTF.

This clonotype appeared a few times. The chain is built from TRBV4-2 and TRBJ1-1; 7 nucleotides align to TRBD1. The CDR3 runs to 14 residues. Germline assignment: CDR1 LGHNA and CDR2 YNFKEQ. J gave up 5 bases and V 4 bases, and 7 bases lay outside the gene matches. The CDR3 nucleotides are TGTGCCAGCAGCCGACAGGGAAGGGAGACTGAAGCTTTCTTT. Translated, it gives CASSRQGRETEAFF.

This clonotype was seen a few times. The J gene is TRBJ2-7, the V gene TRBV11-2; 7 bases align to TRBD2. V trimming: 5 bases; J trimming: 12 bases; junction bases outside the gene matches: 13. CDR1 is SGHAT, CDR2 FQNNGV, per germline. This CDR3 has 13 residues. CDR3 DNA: TGTGCCAGCAGCATACAAACTAGCGCCGTGGGGTACTTC. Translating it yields CASSIQTSAVGYF.

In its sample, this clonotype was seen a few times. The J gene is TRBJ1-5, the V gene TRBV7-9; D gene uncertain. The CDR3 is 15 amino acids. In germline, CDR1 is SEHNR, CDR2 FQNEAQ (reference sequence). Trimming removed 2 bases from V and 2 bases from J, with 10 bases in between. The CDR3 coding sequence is TGTGCCAGCAGCTTAAGTCCCGGGGGCAATCAGCCCCAGCATTTT. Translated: CASSLSPGGNQPQHF.

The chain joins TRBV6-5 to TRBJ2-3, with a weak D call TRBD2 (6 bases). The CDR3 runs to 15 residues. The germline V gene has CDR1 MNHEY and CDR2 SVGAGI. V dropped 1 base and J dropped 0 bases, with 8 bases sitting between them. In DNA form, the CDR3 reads TGTGCCAGCAGTTACTACGGGACTAGCACAGATACGCAGTATTTT. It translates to CASSYYGTSTDTQYF.

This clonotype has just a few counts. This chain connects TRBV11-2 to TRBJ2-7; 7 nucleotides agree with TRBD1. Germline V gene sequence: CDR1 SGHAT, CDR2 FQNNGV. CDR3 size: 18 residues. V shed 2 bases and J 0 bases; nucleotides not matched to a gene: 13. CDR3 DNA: TGTGCCAGCAGCTTACCCTGGCACCCGGGACAGAACTCCTACGAGCAGTACTTC. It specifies CASSLPWHPGQNSYEQYF.

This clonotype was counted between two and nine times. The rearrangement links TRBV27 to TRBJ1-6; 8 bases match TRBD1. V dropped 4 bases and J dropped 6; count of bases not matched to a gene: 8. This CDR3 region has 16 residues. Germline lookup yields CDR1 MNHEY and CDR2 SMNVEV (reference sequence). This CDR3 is CASSWQGARGNSPLHF. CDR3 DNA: TGTGCCAGCAGTTGGCAGGGGGCCCGGGGTAATTCACCCCTCCACTTT.

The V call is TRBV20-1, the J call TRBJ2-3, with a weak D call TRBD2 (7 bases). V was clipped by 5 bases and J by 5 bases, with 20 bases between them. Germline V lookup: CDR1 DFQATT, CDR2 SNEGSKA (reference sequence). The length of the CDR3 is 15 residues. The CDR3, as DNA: TGCAGTGCTCCCAGGTGGGGGGGCCTGGTAGATACGCAGTATTTT. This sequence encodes CSAPRWGGLVDTQYF.

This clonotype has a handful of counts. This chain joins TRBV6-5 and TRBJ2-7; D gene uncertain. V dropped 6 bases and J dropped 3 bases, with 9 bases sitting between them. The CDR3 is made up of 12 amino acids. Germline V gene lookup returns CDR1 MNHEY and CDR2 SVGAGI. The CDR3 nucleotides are TGTGCCAGCAGGGCTTCACTCTACGAGCAGTACTTC. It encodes CASRASLYEQYF.

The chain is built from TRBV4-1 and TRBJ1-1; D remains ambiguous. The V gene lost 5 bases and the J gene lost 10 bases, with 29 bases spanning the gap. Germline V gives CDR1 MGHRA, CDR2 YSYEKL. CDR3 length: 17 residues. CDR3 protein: CASSGSRRADGVSGAFF. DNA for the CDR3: TGCGCCAGCAGCGGATCCCGGAGGGCCGACGGGGTCAGTGGAGCTTTCTTT.

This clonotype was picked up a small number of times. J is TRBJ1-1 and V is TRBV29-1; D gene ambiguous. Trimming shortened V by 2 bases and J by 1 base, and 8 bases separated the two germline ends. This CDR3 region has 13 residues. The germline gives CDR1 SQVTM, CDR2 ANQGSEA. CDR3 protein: CSVERRQNTEAFF. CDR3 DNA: TGCAGCGTTGAACGGCGGCAGAACACTGAAGCTTTCTTT.

In DNA, the CDR3 is TGTGCCAGCAGTCTGTCGGGGCATCAGCCCCAGCATTTT. It encodes CASSLSGHQPQHF. This rearrangement joins TRBV7-9 to TRBJ1-5, with D possibly TRBD1 on 5 matching bases. There are 13 residues in the CDR3. Trimming left V 6 bases short and J 5 bases short, with 11 bases between. The germline V gene encodes CDR1 SEHNR and CDR2 FQNEAQ (reference sequence).

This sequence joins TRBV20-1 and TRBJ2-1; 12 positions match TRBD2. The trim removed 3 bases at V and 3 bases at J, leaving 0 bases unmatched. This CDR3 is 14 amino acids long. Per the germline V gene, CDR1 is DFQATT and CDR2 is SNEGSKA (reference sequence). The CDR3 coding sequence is TGCAGTGCTAGGACTAGCGGGGGCTACAATGAGCAGTTCTTC. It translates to CSARTSGGYNEQFF.

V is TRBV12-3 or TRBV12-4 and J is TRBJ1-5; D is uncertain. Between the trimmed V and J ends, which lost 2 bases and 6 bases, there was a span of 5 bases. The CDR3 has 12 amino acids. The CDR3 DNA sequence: TGTGCCAGCAGTTTAACTAGTCAGCCCCAGCATTTT. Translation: CASSLTSQPQHF.

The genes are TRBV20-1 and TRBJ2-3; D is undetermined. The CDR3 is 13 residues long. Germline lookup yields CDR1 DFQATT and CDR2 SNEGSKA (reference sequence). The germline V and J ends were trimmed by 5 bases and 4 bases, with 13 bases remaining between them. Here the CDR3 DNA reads TGCAGTGCTGGGCCCGAGACGGCAGATACGCAGTATTTT. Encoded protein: CSAGPETADTQYF.

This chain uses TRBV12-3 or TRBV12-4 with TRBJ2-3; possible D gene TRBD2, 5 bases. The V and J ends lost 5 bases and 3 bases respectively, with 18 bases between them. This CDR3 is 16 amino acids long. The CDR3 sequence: CASSPLPSMATDTQYF. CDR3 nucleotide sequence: TGTGCCAGCAGTCCACTTCCTAGCATGGCGACAGATACGCAGTATTTT.

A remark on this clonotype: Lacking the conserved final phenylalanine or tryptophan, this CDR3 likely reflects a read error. This chain's CDR3 is CATSRDLGMGHNSPLHV. The DNA for the CDR3 is TGTGCCACCAGCAGAGATTTGGGCATGGGTCATAATTCACCCCTCCACGTT. The chain links TRBV15 to TRBJ1-6; D gene uncertain. The CDR3 has 17 amino acids. V was cut by 0 bases and J by 5 bases, with 14 bases left in between. Germline assignment: CDR1 LNHNV and CDR2 YYDKDF (reference sequence).